This TCR beta chain is from a study of identical twins. The CDR3 covers 14 residues. With 3 bases removed from V and 0 bases from J, the gap between germline ends came to 8 bases. The germline gives CDR1 SGHVS, CDR2 FQNEAQ. TCRdb passed the 5' RACE reads through MiXCR, listing each CDR3 protein once. The sample carries 600,000 to 700,000 distinct CDR3 sequences, around 20% recorded once. This clonotype showed up just a few times. The sample was also linked to a second study, of T cells expressing NK-cell markers.

Sequenced material: PBMCs. The clonotype originates from a woman younger than 35 in good health. The rearrangement uses TRBV7-8 and TRBJ1-2; no definite D call. CDR3 in DNA: TGTGCCAGCAGCTTGCGGGGAGCTAACTATGGCTACACCTTC. It translates to CASSLRGANYGYTF.